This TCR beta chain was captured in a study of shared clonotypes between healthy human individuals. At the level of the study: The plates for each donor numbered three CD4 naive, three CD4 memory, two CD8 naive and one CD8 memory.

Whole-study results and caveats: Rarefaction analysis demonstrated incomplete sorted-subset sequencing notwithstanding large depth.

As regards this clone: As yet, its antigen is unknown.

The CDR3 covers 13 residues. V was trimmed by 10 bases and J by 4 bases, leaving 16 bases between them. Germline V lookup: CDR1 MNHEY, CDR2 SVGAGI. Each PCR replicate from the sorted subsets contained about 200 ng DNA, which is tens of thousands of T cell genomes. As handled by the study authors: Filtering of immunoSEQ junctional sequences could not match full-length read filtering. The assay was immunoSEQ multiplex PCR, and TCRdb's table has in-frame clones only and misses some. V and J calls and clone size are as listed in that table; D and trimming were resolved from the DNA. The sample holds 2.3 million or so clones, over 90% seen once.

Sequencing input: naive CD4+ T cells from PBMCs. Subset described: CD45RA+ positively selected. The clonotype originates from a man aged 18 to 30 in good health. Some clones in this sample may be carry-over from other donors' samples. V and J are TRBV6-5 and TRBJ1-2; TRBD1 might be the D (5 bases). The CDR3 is CATTGTTLYGYTF. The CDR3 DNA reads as TGTGCCACAACCGGGACGACACTCTATGGCTACACCTTC.